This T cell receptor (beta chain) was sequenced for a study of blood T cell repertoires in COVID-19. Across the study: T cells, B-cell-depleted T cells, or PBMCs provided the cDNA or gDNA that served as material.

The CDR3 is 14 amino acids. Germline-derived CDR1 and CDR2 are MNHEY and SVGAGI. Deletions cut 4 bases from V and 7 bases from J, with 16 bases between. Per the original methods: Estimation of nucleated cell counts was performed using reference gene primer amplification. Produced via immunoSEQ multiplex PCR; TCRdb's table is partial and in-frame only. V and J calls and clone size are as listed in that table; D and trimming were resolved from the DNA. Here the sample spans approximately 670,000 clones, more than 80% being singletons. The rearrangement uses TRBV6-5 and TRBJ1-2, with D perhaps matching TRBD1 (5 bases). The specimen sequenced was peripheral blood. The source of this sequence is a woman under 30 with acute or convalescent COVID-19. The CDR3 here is CASSSPGQGFGYTF. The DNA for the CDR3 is TGTGCCAGCAGTTCCCCCGGGCAGGGTTTTGGCTACACCTTC.